Below are 9 T cell receptor beta chains sequenced from a single sample in a study of fetal regulatory T cell absence and autoimmunity. Profiled with immunoSEQ multiplex PCR; TCRdb holds only in-frame clones, not every one. The repertoire holds around 100,000 clones, with 60% to 80% as singletons. The source material was pancreas tissue. Every receptor here comes from a male donor with IPEX syndrome.

The gene calls are TRBV7-9 and TRBJ2-3; D is unclear. V was shortened by 5 bases and J by 2 bases, with 11 bases between the two germline ends. The CDR3 spans 14 residues. Germline V gives CDR1 SEHNR, CDR2 FQNEAQ (reference sequence). This CDR3 reads CASSAGSYTDTQYF. The CDR3 DNA follows: TGTGCCAGCAGCGCCGGATCATACACAGATACGCAGTATTTT.

This chain joins TRBV7-9 and TRBJ1-2, with D perhaps TRBD1 (5 bases). Germline loops: CDR1 SEHNR, CDR2 FQNEAQ (reference sequence). Trimming took off 4 bases at V and 4 bases at J, with 13 bases between the two ends. This CDR3 region has 14 residues. CDR3 in amino acids: CASSSTVSRYGYTF. The CDR3 DNA reads TGTGCCAGCAGCTCGACAGTTTCCCGCTATGGCTACACCTTC.

This clone was observed a few times. This chain joins TRBV25-1 and TRBJ1-2, with TRBD1 identical over 7 bases. The V segment lost 1 base and the J segment 1 base; nucleotides outside the gene matches: 3. Germline CDR1 MGHDK, CDR2 SYGVNS. CDR3 length equals 15 residues. CDR3 DNA: TGTGCCAGCAGTGAATGGGGACAGTTTAACTATGGCTACACCTTC. Translating it yields CASSEWGQFNYGYTF.

The chain links TRBV30 to TRBJ2-1; D is perhaps TRBD2 (6 bases). Trimming took 0 bases from V and 3 from J, leaving 9 bases between them. This CDR3 region has 14 residues. Germline V gene sequence: CDR1 GTSNPN, CDR2 SVGIG (reference sequence). The CDR3 here is CAWSVLAFYNEQFF. In nucleotides, the CDR3 is TGTGCCTGGAGTGTACTAGCCTTCTACAATGAGCAGTTCTTC.

The gene calls are TRBV5-6 and TRBJ1-1, with D uncertain. The CDR3 is 11 residues long. V shed 2 bases and J shed 2 bases, with 1 base lying between them. Germline V lookup: CDR1 SGHDT, CDR2 YYEEEE. The CDR3 sequence: CASSFNTEAFF. CDR3 nucleotides: TGTGCCAGCAGCTTTAACACTGAAGCTTTCTTT.

This chain uses TRBV11-2 with TRBJ1-4; TRBD1 matches at 7 bases. CDR1 and CDR2 (germline): SGHAT, FQNNGV. V lost 3 bases and J lost 5; bases outside the gene matches: 6. CDR3 length: 15 residues. CDR3 DNA: TGTGCCAGCAGCTTTACAGGGGCGGAAAATGAAAAACTGTTTTTT. Translated: CASSFTGAENEKLFF.

In regard to this clone: Its ends do not fully match the called genes, so a read error is possible. The chain uses TRBV10-2 and TRBJ1-2; tentatively, D is TRBD1 (6 bases). In germline, CDR1 is WSHSY, CDR2 SAAADI. This CDR3 contains 15 residues. CDR3 DNA sequence: TGCGCCAGCAGAAGTCCTCCGACAGGTGCTTATGACTACACCTTC. Translating it yields CASRSPPTGAYDYTF.

The gene calls are TRBV6-5 and TRBJ2-3, with D unclear. Germline V CDR1 and CDR2: MNHEY, SVGAGI. The length of the CDR3 is 13 residues. Trimming removed 0 bases from V and 6 bases from J, with 7 bases in between. Written as DNA, the CDR3 is TGTGCCAGCAGTTACTCGAAGTGGGATACGCAGTATTTT. It codes for CASSYSKWDTQYF.

The V and J genes are TRBV19 and TRBJ2-5; TRBD1 matches 7 bases. J was trimmed by 5 bases and V by 1 base; bases with no gene match: 4. CDR3 length equals 14 residues. The V gene's germline CDR1 is LNHDA and CDR2 SQIVND (reference sequence). CDR3 protein: CASSIATGEETQYF. The CDR3 DNA reads TGTGCCAGTAGTATAGCCACAGGGGAGGAGACCCAGTACTTC.